These 10 T cell receptor beta chains were sequenced from one sample in a study of T cell clusters in autoimmune cytopenias (dated by TCRdb to the late 2010s). Each sample's TRB amplification started from around 230 ng of peripheral blood genomic DNA, which corresponds to 35,000 to 40,000 genome equivalents. Sequencing was performed on an Illumina MiSeq. TRB rearrangements were amplified by multiplex PCR following a touch-down protocol, with the TRB-A and TRB-B primer pools mixed in one tube. TCRdb reprocessed the reads, and each CDR3 protein sequence is entered once, without DNA. This sample's table lists approximately 4,000 distinct CDR3 sequences. Over 25% of the sample comes from the top ten. The sample consisted of peripheral blood. All receptors come from a human donor with an autoimmune cytopenia or autoimmune hepatitis (not recorded which).

The chain has TRBV18 and TRBJ2-1; TCRdb outputs TRBD2, but without DNA this stays unchecked. This CDR3 has 18 amino acids. Germline CDR1 and CDR2: KGHSH and LQKENI. Here the CDR3 reads CASSPQKPTSGRLGGQFF.

This clonotype is medium-sized by frequency. The genes are TRBV6-1 and TRBJ2-1; TCRdb's D gene call, TRBD2, goes unchecked for lack of DNA. Germline V gives CDR1 MNHNS, CDR2 SASEGT. This CDR3 contains 14 residues. The CDR3 here is CASLGLAVVNEQFF.

This clonotype registers medium-sized by frequency. The chain uses TRBV5-5 and TRBJ1-2. The germline V gene has CDR1 SGHKS and CDR2 YYEKEE (reference sequence). The CDR3 is made up of 12 amino acids. CDR3 residues: CASSKTVYGYTF.

The CDR3 region is CASLGTSGNASRVTQYF. This chain joins TRBV7-9 and TRBJ2-3; TCRdb's assignment of TRBD2 cannot be checked, as there is no DNA. This CDR3 comprises 17 residues. Germline V gives CDR1 SEHNR, CDR2 FQNEAQ (reference sequence).

This CDR3 is CASDRGDTEAFF. The V call is TRBV28, the J call TRBJ1-1; checking the TCRdb D call of TRBD1 is not possible without DNA. The CDR3 is 12 residues long. Germline values: CDR1 MDHEN, CDR2 SYDVKM.

Its frequency marks this clonotype as medium-sized (0.01 to 0.1%). This chain uses TRBV7-2 with TRBJ2-1; TCRdb outputs TRBD2, but without DNA this stays unchecked. This CDR3 is built from 16 residues. Germline V gene data show CDR1 as SGHTA and CDR2 as FQGNSA. CDR3 sequence reads: CASSEGGGSSYNEQFF.

This clonotype is identified as medium-sized from frequency. The genes are TRBV27 and TRBJ2-5; TCRdb reports TRBD1, a call that lacks DNA to check it against. This CDR3 region has 15 residues. Germline V gene lookup returns CDR1 MNHEY and CDR2 SMNVEV (reference sequence). CDR3 amino acids: CASSRGRGRLETQYF.

The chain has TRBV20-1 and TRBJ2-2; without DNA, the TCRdb call of TRBD1 cannot be checked. Germline assignment: CDR1 DFQATT and CDR2 SNEGSKA (reference sequence). The CDR3 runs 14 residues. Here the CDR3 reads CSATQGAPTGELFF.

The rearrangement joins TRBV7-9 to TRBJ2-1; TCRdb proposes TRBD2, but this gene call is untestable without DNA. Germline lookup yields CDR1 SEHNR and CDR2 FQNEAQ (reference sequence). This CDR3 has 17 residues. CDR3 residues: CASSFKGGKSSYNEQFF.

By frequency, this clonotype registers medium-sized. The chain couples TRBV7-2 to TRBJ2-3. Germline V lookup: CDR1 SGHTA, CDR2 FQGNSA. The CDR3 runs 16 residues. This chain's CDR3 is CASSLQGTGGTDTQYF.